The rows below give T cell receptor beta chains drawn from one sample of a study of technical replicates of blood from a few donors. Only in-frame clones appear in the TCRdb table, and some are missing; sequencing was by immunoSEQ multiplex PCR. Of 80,000 to 95,000 clones listed, approximately 93% were seen once; the top ten hold 0.26%. The sequenced sample was T cells isolated from PBMCs. These receptors came from a human donor in good health. Each CDR3 is given with its conserved first and last residue. Each record gives: CDR3 length, clone size, J gene, V gene, D gene, CDR3 protein, CDR3 DNA. The D gene is left open where the match is weak. Clone size is stated in some rows and not others, as once, few, many or a class when expanded.

>16|-|TRBJ2-4|TRBV4-2|TRBD2
CASSQLLAGGQSIQYF
TGTGCCAGCAGCCAATTATTAGCGGGGGGCCAGAGCATTCAGTACTTC
>13|-|TRBJ1-1|TRBV30|TRBD1
CAWSGQGATEAFF
TGTGCCTGGAGTGGACAGGGGGCTACTGAAGCTTTCTTT
>11|-|TRBJ2-1|TRBV5-8|-
CASSLGTQQFF
TGTGCCAGCAGCTTAGGGACACAGCAGTTCTTC
>13|-|TRBJ2-7|TRBV27|-
CASSGASSYEQYF
TGTGCCAGCAGTGGGGCGTCCTCCTACGAGCAGTACTTC
>15|-|TRBJ2-7|TRBV15|-
CATSRDHGRSYEQYF
TGTGCCACCAGCAGAGATCATGGGCGCTCCTACGAGCAGTACTTC
>11|-|TRBJ1-1|TRBV20-1|-
CRVQGNTEAFF
TGCAGGGTACAGGGGAACACTGAAGCTTTCTTT
>13|-|TRBJ1-2|TRBV16|TRBD1
CASSSTGNYGYTF
TGTGCCAGCAGCTCGACAGGGAACTATGGCTACACCTTC
>13|-|TRBJ2-7|TRBV13|-
CASSFGQSYEQYF
TGTGCCAGCAGCTTTGGACAGTCCTACGAGCAGTACTTC
>16|-|TRBJ2-5|TRBV27|TRBD2
CASSLGLAGDWETQYF
TGTGCCAGCAGTTTAGGTCTAGCGGGAGATTGGGAGACCCAGTACTTC
>15|once|TRBJ2-7|TRBV5-1|TRBD2
CASSLGLAGFYEQYF
TGCGCCAGCAGCCTCGGACTAGCGGGGTTCTACGAGCAGTACTTC
>16|once|TRBJ2-1|TRBV11-2|TRBD2
CASSLSGGDSYNEQFF
TGTGCCAGCAGCCTTAGCGGGGGTGATTCCTACAATGAGCAGTTCTTC
>15|-|TRBJ2-3|TRBV25-1|TRBD1
CASSPPGQGTDTQYF
TGTGCCAGCAGTCCCCCGGGACAGGGCACAGATACGCAGTATTTT
>17|-|TRBJ1-4|TRBV18|-
CASSLMDSHATNEKLFF
TGTGCCAGCTCACTAATGGACAGTCACGCAACTAATGAAAAACTGTTTTTT
>14|-|TRBJ1-2|TRBV19|TRBD1
CASSADRGYYGYTF
TGTGCCAGTAGTGCGGACAGGGGGTACTATGGCTACACCTTC
>13|-|TRBJ2-3|TRBV28|TRBD2
CASGGVSSDTQYF
TGTGCCAGCGGGGGGGTCAGCTCAGATACGCAGTATTTT
>16|-|TRBJ1-3|TRBV5-5|-
CASSEPSQFSGNTIYF
TGTGCCAGCAGCGAACCTAGTCAGTTCTCTGGAAACACCATATATTTT
>17|-|TRBJ1-1|TRBV18|-
CASSPTLRAVETTEAFF
TGTGCCAGCTCACCAACCTTGAGGGCAGTGGAAACCACTGAAGCTTTCTTT
>13|-|TRBJ2-5|TRBV14|-
CASRDNQKETQYF
TGTGCCAGCAGGGACAACCAAAAAGAGACCCAGTACTTC
>14|-|TRBJ1-2|TRBV6-1|-
CASSELGGYYGYTF
TGTGCCAGCAGTGAATTAGGCGGGTACTATGGCTACACCTTC
>15|-|TRBJ1-6|TRBV25-1|-
CASRLADREITPLHF
TGTGCCAGCCGACTAGCCGACAGAGAAATAACACCCCTCCACTTT
>14|-|TRBJ2-3|TRBV2|-
CASSGDSGIDTQYF
TGTGCCAGCAGTGGAGACAGTGGGATAGATACGCAGTATTTT
>15|-|TRBJ2-7|TRBV5-1|TRBD2
CASSLERGGTYEQYF
TGCGCCAGCAGCTTGGAACGGGGGGGCACCTACGAGCAGTACTTC
>14|-|TRBJ1-3|TRBV30|-
CAWNLDEAGNTIYF
TGTGCCTGGAATCTCGACGAGGCTGGAAACACCATATATTTT
>15|-|TRBJ2-7|TRBV7-8|TRBD2
CASSLFGGDSYEQYF
TGTGCCAGCAGCTTATTCGGGGGGGACTCCTACGAGCAGTACTTC
>16|-|TRBJ2-3|TRBV19|-
CASRAGPPGGTDTQYF
TGTGCCAGTCGAGCCGGGCCCCCGGGGGGCACAGATACGCAGTATTTT
>15|-|TRBJ2-2|TRBV14|TRBD2
CASSQTSGSIGELFF
TGTGCCAGCAGCCAAACGAGCGGGAGCATCGGGGAGCTGTTTTTT
>13|-|TRBJ1-5|TRBV2|TRBD1
CASSGDRVQPQHF
TGTGCCAGCAGTGGGGACAGGGTTCAGCCCCAGCATTTT
>12|-|TRBJ1-2|TRBV5-1|-
CASSSYRDGYTF
TGCGCCAGCAGCAGCTACAGGGACGGCTACACCTTC
>14|-|TRBJ2-3|TRBV19|-
CASSRDSLGDTQYF
TGTGCCAGCTCCCGCGACTCCCTCGGAGATACGCAGTATTTT
>17|-|TRBJ1-5|TRBV9|TRBD1
CASSVGSGQGLNQPQHF
TGTGCCAGCAGCGTAGGTTCGGGACAGGGGTTGAATCAGCCCCAGCATTTT
>15|-|TRBJ2-2|TRBV5-6|-
CASSLEQGVTGELFF
TGTGCCAGCAGCTTGGAACAGGGTGTCACCGGGGAGCTGTTTTTT
>18|once|TRBJ2-7|TRBV4-1|-
CASSHIPLSDRSSYEQYF
TGCGCCAGCAGCCACATCCCCCTTAGCGATCGAAGCTCCTACGAGCAGTACTTC